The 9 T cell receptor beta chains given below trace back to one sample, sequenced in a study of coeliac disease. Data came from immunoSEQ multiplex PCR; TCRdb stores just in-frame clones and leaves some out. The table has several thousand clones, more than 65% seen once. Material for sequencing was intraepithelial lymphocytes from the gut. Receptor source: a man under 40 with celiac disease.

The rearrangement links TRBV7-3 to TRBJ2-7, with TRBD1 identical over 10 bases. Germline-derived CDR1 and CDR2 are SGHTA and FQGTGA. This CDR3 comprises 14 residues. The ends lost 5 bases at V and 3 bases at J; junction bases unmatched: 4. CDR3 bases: TGTGCCAGCAGCCCTGGGGACAGGGGCTACGAGCAGTACTTC. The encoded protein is CASSPGDRGYEQYF.

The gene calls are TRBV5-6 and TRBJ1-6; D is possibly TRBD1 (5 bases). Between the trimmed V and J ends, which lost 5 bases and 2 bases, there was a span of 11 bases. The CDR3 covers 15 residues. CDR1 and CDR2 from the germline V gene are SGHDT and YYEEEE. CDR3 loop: CASSEGATYNSPLHF. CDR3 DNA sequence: TGTGCCAGCAGTGAAGGGGCAACCTATAATTCACCCCTCCACTTT.

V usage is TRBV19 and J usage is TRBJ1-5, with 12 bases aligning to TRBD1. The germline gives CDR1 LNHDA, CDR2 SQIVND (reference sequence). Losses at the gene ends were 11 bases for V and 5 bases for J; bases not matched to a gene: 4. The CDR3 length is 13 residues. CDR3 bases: TGTGCCGGCGGGACAGGGGGCCATCAGCCCCAGCATTTT. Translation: CAGGTGGHQPQHF.

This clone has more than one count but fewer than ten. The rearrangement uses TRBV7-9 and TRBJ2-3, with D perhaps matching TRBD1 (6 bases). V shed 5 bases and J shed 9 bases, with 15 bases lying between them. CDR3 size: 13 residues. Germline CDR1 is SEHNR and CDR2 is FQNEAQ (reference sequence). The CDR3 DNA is TGTGCCAGCAGCCTGATCCTGGGGGCCACGCAGTATTTT. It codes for CASSLILGATQYF.

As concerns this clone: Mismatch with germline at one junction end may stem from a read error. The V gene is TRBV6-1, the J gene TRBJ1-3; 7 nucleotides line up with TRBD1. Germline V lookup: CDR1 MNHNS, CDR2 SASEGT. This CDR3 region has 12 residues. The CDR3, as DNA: TGTGCCAGCAGTGAAGGGGCGGGGACAGAGGATTTT. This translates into CASSEGAGTEDF.

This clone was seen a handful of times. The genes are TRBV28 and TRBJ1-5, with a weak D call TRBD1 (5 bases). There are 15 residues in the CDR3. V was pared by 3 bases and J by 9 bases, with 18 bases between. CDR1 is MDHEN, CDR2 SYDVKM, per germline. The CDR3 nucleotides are TGTGCCAGCAGTTTGTACAGGCGGCTGGTTGGGCCCCAGCATTTT. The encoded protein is CASSLYRRLVGPQHF.

The CDR3 DNA follows: TGTGCCAGCAGTTTTTCGGGGGAGAGGGGCACAGATACGCAGTATTTT. Its protein product is CASSFSGERGTDTQYF. V is TRBV28 and J is TRBJ2-3, with D perhaps TRBD2 (6 bases). Germline CDR1 reads MDHEN; CDR2 reads SYDVKM. The length of the CDR3 is 16 residues. The V end lost 3 bases, the J end lost 1 base, and 14 bases lay between the germline ends.

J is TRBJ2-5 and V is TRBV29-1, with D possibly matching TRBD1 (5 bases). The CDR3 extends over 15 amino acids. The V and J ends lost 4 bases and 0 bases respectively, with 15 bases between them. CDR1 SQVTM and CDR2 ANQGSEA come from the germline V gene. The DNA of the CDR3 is TGCAGCGTTGGCCAGGGAAGGGTGTACCAAGAGACCCAGTACTTC. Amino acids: CSVGQGRVYQETQYF. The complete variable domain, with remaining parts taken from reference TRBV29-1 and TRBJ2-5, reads SAVISQKPSRDICQRGTSLTIQCQVDSQVTMMFWYRQQPGQSLTLIATANQGSEATYESGFVIDKFPISRPNLTFSTLTVSNMSPEDSSIYLCSVGQGRVYQETQYFGPGTRLLVL.

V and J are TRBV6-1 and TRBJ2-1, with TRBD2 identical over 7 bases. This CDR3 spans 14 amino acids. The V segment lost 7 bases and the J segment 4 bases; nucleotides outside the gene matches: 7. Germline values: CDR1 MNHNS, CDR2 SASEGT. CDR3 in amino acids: CASNFMRGYNEQFF. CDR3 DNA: TGTGCCAGCAACTTCATGCGGGGGTACAATGAGCAGTTCTTC.